Listed below are T cell receptor beta chains from one sample, sequenced in a study of T cell responses to AZD1222 COVID-19 vaccine. Sequencing was performed with immunoSEQ multiplex PCR; in TCRdb, only in-frame clones are kept and a portion is missing. This table holds about 110,000 clones, approximately 86% found once. The material sequenced was peripheral blood, taken on day 0 of AZD1222 vaccination. Receptor source: an adult in good health. Each CDR3 is given with its conserved first and last residue. D genes are given only for firm matches. Not every row has a clone size; where given, it reads once, few, many or a size class.

abundance: few
d_gene: TRBD1
v_gene: TRBV11-1
j_gene: TRBJ2-1
CDR3aa: CASSNVGQGPYNEQFF
CDR3nt: TGTGCCAGCAGCAACGTGGGACAGGGGCCCTACAATGAGCAGTTCTTC

abundance: few
d_gene: TRBD1
v_gene: TRBV2
j_gene: TRBJ1-4
CDR3aa: CATSPGQPNEKLFF
CDR3nt: TGTGCCACCTCCCCGGGACAGCCTAATGAAAAACTGTTTTTT

abundance: NA
d_gene: NA
v_gene: TRBV25-1
j_gene: TRBJ2-5
CDR3aa: CASRKIDTETQYF
CDR3nt: TGTGCCAGCAGGAAAATAGACACAGAGACCCAGTACTTC

abundance: NA
d_gene: TRBD2
v_gene: TRBV11-2
j_gene: TRBJ2-1
CDR3aa: CASSRLAGGRNEQFF
CDR3nt: TGTGCCAGCAGCAGACTAGCGGGGGGGCGGAATGAGCAGTTCTTC

abundance: NA
d_gene: NA
v_gene: TRBV2
j_gene: TRBJ1-1
CDR3aa: CATAGGASTEAFF
CDR3nt: TGTGCCACCGCAGGAGGGGCGAGTACTGAAGCTTTCTTT

abundance: NA
d_gene: NA
v_gene: TRBV11-1
j_gene: TRBJ2-3
CDR3aa: CASSYQDRYTDTQYF
CDR3nt: TGTGCCAGCAGCTATCAGGACAGATACACAGATACGCAGTATTTT

abundance: NA
d_gene: TRBD1
v_gene: TRBV11-3
j_gene: TRBJ2-2
CDR3aa: CASSQQGYTGELFF
CDR3nt: TGTGCCAGCAGCCAACAGGGGTACACCGGGGAGCTGTTTTTT

abundance: NA
d_gene: NA
v_gene: TRBV28
j_gene: TRBJ1-5
CDR3aa: CASSPPRGGQDQPQHF
CDR3nt: TGTGCCAGCAGCCCGCCCCGGGGGGGCCAGGACCAGCCCCAGCATTTT

abundance: NA
d_gene: NA
v_gene: TRBV5-1
j_gene: TRBJ2-6
CDR3aa: CASSLAGGGPGANVLTF
CDR3nt: TGCGCCAGCAGCTTGGCCGGTGGGGGGCCCGGGGCCAACGTCCTGACTTTC

abundance: NA
d_gene: NA
v_gene: TRBV5-1
j_gene: TRBJ1-4
CDR3aa: CASSLEGRLPNEKLFF
CDR3nt: TGCGCCAGCAGCTTGGAGGGGAGGCTGCCTAATGAAAAACTGTTTTTT

abundance: NA
d_gene: TRBD1
v_gene: TRBV5-1
j_gene: TRBJ2-7
CDR3aa: CASSRRTGEGGEQYF
CDR3nt: TGCGCCAGCAGCCGACGGACAGGAGAGGGTGGCGAGCAGTACTTC

abundance: NA
d_gene: NA
v_gene: TRBV5-4
j_gene: TRBJ2-3
CDR3aa: CASSFRRSQSGDTQYF
CDR3nt: TGTGCCAGCAGCTTCAGGCGAAGTCAGTCAGGAGATACGCAGTATTTT

abundance: NA
d_gene: NA
v_gene: TRBV9
j_gene: TRBJ1-2
CDR3aa: CASSVESNYGYTF
CDR3nt: TGTGCCAGCAGCGTAGAATCTAACTATGGCTACACCTTC

abundance: NA
d_gene: TRBD1
v_gene: TRBV27
j_gene: TRBJ1-1
CDR3aa: CASSSLDRGMGEAFF
CDR3nt: TGTGCCAGCAGTTCGCTGGACAGGGGGATGGGTGAAGCTTTCTTT

abundance: NA
d_gene: TRBD1
v_gene: TRBV30
j_gene: TRBJ1-1
CDR3aa: CAWSDSTGWEAFF
CDR3nt: TGTGCCTGGAGTGATTCGACAGGGTGGGAAGCTTTCTTT

abundance: NA
d_gene: NA
v_gene: TRBV5-1
j_gene: TRBJ1-1
CDR3aa: CASSFGLGDTEAFF
CDR3nt: TGCGCCAGCAGCTTCGGACTCGGGGACACTGAAGCTTTCTTT

abundance: NA
d_gene: NA
v_gene: TRBV6-5
j_gene: TRBJ2-7
CDR3aa: CASSSPYEQYF
CDR3nt: TGTGCCAGCAGTTCACCGTACGAGCAGTACTTC

abundance: NA
d_gene: NA
v_gene: TRBV6-5
j_gene: TRBJ1-2
CDR3aa: CASSYLTALSGYTF
CDR3nt: TGTGCCAGCAGTTATTTGACCGCCCTAAGTGGCTACACCTTC

abundance: NA
d_gene: TRBD1
v_gene: TRBV6-5
j_gene: TRBJ2-1
CDR3aa: CASSTRAQGNEQFF
CDR3nt: TGTGCCAGCAGTACTCGGGCACAGGGGAATGAGCAGTTCTTC

abundance: few
d_gene: NA
v_gene: TRBV7-8
j_gene: TRBJ2-1
CDR3aa: CASSPSWAGTNEQFF
CDR3nt: TGTGCCAGCAGCCCCTCATGGGCAGGAACCAATGAGCAGTTCTTC

abundance: NA
d_gene: NA
v_gene: TRBV7-2
j_gene: TRBJ2-7
CDR3aa: CASSRGRPTYEQYF
CDR3nt: TGTGCCAGCAGCAGGGGGAGACCGACCTACGAGCAGTACTTC

abundance: NA
d_gene: TRBD1
v_gene: TRBV28
j_gene: TRBJ1-5
CDR3aa: CASSPLGQGLDQPQHF
CDR3nt: TGTGCCAGCAGTCCCTTGGGACAGGGCTTGGATCAGCCCCAGCATTTT

abundance: NA
d_gene: NA
v_gene: TRBV5-1
j_gene: TRBJ1-2
CDR3aa: CASSSQAPGDGYTF
CDR3nt: TGCGCCAGCAGCTCCCAGGCGCCCGGGGATGGCTACACCTTC

abundance: NA
d_gene: NA
v_gene: TRBV5-4
j_gene: TRBJ1-2
CDR3aa: CASSLGQLPYGYTF
CDR3nt: TGTGCCAGCAGCTTGGGCCAGCTACCCTATGGCTACACCTTC